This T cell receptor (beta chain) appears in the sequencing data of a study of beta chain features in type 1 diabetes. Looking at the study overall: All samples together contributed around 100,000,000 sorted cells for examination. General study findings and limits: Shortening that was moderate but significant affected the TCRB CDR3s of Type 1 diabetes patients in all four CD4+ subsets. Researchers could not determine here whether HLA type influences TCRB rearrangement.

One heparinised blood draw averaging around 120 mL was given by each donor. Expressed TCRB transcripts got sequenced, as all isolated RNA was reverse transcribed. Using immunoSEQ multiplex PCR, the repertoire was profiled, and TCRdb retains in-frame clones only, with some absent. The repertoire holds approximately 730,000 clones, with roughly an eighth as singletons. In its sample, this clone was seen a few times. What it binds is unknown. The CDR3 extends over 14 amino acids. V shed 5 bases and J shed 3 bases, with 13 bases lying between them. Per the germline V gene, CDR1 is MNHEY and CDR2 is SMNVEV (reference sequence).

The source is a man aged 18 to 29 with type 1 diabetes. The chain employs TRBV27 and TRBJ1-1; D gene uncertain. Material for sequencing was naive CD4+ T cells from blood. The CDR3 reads CASSLAGVDTEAFF. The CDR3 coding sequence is TGTGCCAGCAGTCTGGCCGGAGTTGACACTGAAGCTTTCTTT.